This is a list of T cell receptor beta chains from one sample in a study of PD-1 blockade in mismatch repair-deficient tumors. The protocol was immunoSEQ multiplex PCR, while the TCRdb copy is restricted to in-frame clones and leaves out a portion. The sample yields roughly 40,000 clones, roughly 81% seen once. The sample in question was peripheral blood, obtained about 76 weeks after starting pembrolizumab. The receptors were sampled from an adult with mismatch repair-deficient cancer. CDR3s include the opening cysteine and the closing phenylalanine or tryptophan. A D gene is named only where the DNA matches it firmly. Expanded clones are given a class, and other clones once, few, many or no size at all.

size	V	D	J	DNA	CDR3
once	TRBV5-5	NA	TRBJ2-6	TGTGCCAGCAGCCTTATCTCTGGGGCCAACGTCCTGACTTTC	CASSLISGANVLTF
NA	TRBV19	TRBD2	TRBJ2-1	TGTGCCAGTAGTACCCTAGCGGGAGGTTACAATGAGCAGTTCTTC	CASSTLAGGYNEQFF
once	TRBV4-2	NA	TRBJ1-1	TGTGCCAGCAGCCAAGAGACGGACAGTAGGAACACTGAAGCTTTCTTT	CASSQETDSRNTEAFF
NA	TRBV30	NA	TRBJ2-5	TGTGCCTGGAGTGTACGAGTGAGGGAGACCCAGTACTTC	CAWSVRVRETQYF
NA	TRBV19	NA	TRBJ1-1	TGTGCCAGTAGTCTCAGAATTTCGGCTGAAGCTTTCTTT	CASSLRISAEAFF
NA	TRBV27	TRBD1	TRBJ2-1	TGTGCCAGCAGTTCGGGGACAGAATACAATGAGCAGTTCTTC	CASSSGTEYNEQFF
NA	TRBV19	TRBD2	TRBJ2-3	TGTGCCAGTAGTATAGGAGGAGGTAGCGGGGCAGATACGCAGTATTTT	CASSIGGGSGADTQYF
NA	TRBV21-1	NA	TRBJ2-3	TGTGCCGGCCCTTGCGGGGGGGGCACAGATACGCAGTATTTT	CAGPCGGGTDTQYF
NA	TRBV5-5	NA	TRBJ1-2	TGTGCCAGCAGCGAGGACAGCGTCTATGGCTACACCTTC	CASSEDSVYGYTF
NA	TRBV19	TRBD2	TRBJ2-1	TGTGCCAGTAGTATAGATATGGTGATAACTAGCGGCCCATACAATGAGCAGTTCTTC	CASSIDMVITSGPYNEQFF
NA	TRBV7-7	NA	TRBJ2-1	TGTGCTAGCAGTTCAGGTGGGGGTAGAGGCAATGAGCAGTTCTTC	CASSSGGGRGNEQFF
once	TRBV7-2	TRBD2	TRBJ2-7	TGTGCCAGCAGCTTACGTGCGGGAGTAATATCCCTAACCGGCGAGCAGTACTTC	CASSLRAGVISLTGEQYF
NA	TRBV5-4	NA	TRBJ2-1	TGTGCCAGCAGCTTGGAGATTTACAATGAGCAGTTCTTC	CASSLEIYNEQFF
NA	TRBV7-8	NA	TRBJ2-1	TGTGCCAGCAGCTTAGGCTTTGCCCTTTACAATGAGCAGTTCTTC	CASSLGFALYNEQFF
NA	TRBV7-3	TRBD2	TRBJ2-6	TGTGCCAGCAGCCTCACTAGCGCTGGGGCCAACGTCCTGACTTTC	CASSLTSAGANVLTF
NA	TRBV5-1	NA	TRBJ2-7	TGCGCCAGCAGCTTGGATTTTGTGACAGGGGATCTTCTTAGCGGGCTGCGATACGAGCAGTACTTC	CASSLDFVTGDLLSGLRYEQYF
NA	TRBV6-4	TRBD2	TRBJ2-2	TGTGCCAGCACCCCTGAAGCGGGAGGGCGTACCGGGGAGCTGTTTTTT	CASTPEAGGRTGELFF
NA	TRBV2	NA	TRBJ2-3	TGTGCCAGCAGTGAGCGGAGCGGCCGCACAGATACGCAGTATTTT	CASSERSGRTDTQYF
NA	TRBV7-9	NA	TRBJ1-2	TGTGCCAGCAGCTTAGGGGCCGATCTTCTGGTTAACTATGGCTACACCTTC	CASSLGADLLVNYGYTF
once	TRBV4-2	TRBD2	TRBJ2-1	TGTGCCAGCAGCCAAGACCACGTACCCGGGACTAGCCCCTACAATGAGCAGTTCTTC	CASSQDHVPGTSPYNEQFF
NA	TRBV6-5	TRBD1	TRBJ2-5	TGTGCCAGTCAGGGGGAGTTATCTCAAGAGACCCAGTACTTC	CASQGELSQETQYF
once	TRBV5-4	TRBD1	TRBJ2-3	TGTGCCAGCAGCTTGGAAAGGGGGCAGGCAGATACGCAGTATTTT	CASSLERGQADTQYF
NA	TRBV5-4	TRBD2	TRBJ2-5	TGTGCCAGCAGCTTGGCCCCCAGCGGGAGGGCCTCGGGGGAGACCCAGTACTTC	CASSLAPSGRASGETQYF
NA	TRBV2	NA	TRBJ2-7	TGTGCCAGCAGTCACTGGGACAACTACGAGCAGTACTTC	CASSHWDNYEQYF
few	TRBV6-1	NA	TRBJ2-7	TGTGCCAGCAGCCCCCCCGGGTTCTACGAGCAGTACTTC	CASSPPGFYEQYF